The 30 T cell receptor beta chains reported below all come from one sample, sequenced in a study of identical twins' blood T cells. TCRdb fed the 5' RACE reads into MiXCR, producing one record per CDR3 protein. The data hold 300,000 to 400,000 distinct CDR3 sequences, with more than 25% observed a single time. Sequencing used PBMCs. The receptors were gathered from a woman aged 18-49 years in good health.

The rearrangement links TRBV7-9 to TRBJ2-5; 7 bases align to TRBD1. V dropped 3 bases and J dropped 2; count of bases not matched to a gene: 6. The CDR3 has 15 residues. CDR1 and CDR2 (germline): SEHNR, FQNEAQ (reference sequence). The CDR3 sequence is CASSFMTGLQETQYF. CDR3 nucleotide sequence: TGTGCCAGCAGCTTTATGACAGGGCTTCAAGAGACCCAGTACTTC.

This clonotype was counted ten times or more. The V and J genes are TRBV29-1 and TRBJ1-1; tentatively, D is TRBD1 (6 bases). The CDR3 runs to 13 residues. V lost 7 bases and J 3 bases, leaving 15 bases between the germline ends. Germline V gene sequence: CDR1 SQVTM, CDR2 ANQGSEA. CDR3 DNA: TGCAGCGAAAAAGGGGGGGATCACACTGAAGCTTTCTTT. Translation: CSEKGGDHTEAFF.

Ten or more counts support this clonotype. The chain has TRBV27 and TRBJ1-1; the D is unclear. CDR3 length: 13 residues. The germline V gene has CDR1 MNHEY and CDR2 SMNVEV (reference sequence). Trimming left V 7 bases short and J 3 bases short, with 12 bases between. The DNA for the CDR3 is TGTGCCAGCATGGGAAGGGATCACACTGAAGCTTTCTTT. It specifies CASMGRDHTEAFF.

The chain combines TRBV6-2 or TRBV6-3 with TRBJ2-5; possibly TRBD2 for D (5 bases). Trimming removed 4 bases at V and 4 bases at J, with 10 bases between. Per the germline V gene, CDR1 is MNHEY and CDR2 is SVGEGT. This CDR3 is built from 13 residues. The CDR3 protein is CASSSGWIETQYF. The CDR3 bases are TGTGCCAGCAGTTCGGGATGGATAGAGACCCAGTACTTC.

The CDR3 protein is CASRGRGVEAFF. In DNA form, the CDR3 reads TGTGCCAGCAGGGGGAGGGGCGTTGAAGCTTTCTTT. The chain couples TRBV7-9 to TRBJ1-1; the D gene is possibly TRBD1 (5 bases). Trimming cost V 6 bases and J 7 bases, with 12 bases left between them. This CDR3 has 12 amino acids. Per germline, CDR1 SEHNR and CDR2 FQNEAQ (reference sequence).

This clonotype was observed a few times. CDR3 DNA sequence: TGCGCCAGCAGCCTCGGGGACTTTGTACAGGGTGAAAAACTGTTTTTT. This gives the protein CASSLGDFVQGEKLFF. The rearrangement links TRBV5-1 to TRBJ1-4; D possibly corresponds to TRBD1 (6 bases). The V gene lost 4 bases and the J gene lost 7 bases, with 20 bases spanning the gap. Looked up from germline, CDR1 is SGHRS and CDR2 is YFSETQ. This CDR3 comprises 16 residues.

The chain has TRBV13 and TRBJ2-7; TRBD2 agrees at 8 bases. With 5 bases clipped from V and 0 bases from J, the junction kept 12 bases outside the gene matches. Germline V CDR1 and CDR2: PRHDT, FYEKMQ (reference sequence). The CDR3 extends over 17 amino acids. The CDR3: CASSHNLGTRGSYEQYF. The CDR3 DNA is TGTGCCAGCAGCCATAACCTCGGGACTAGGGGCTCCTACGAGCAGTACTTC.

The V call is TRBV3-1, the J call TRBJ1-4, with a possible D match to TRBD1 (6 bases). Trimming cost V 0 bases and J 10 bases, with 15 bases left between them. The CDR3 length is 15 residues. In germline, CDR1 is LGHDT, CDR2 YNNKEL (reference sequence). Here the CDR3 reads CASSQDWGGAGKLFF. DNA of the CDR3: TGTGCCAGCAGCCAAGATTGGGGGGGCGCAGGAAAACTGTTTTTT.

In this sample, this clonotype turned up many times. The chain is built from TRBV20-1 and TRBJ2-2; D is perhaps TRBD1 (6 bases). CDR3 length: 13 amino acids. Trimming stripped 6 bases from V and 4 bases from J, with 12 bases between. Germline lookup yields CDR1 DFQATT and CDR2 SNEGSKA (reference sequence). The CDR3 region has the DNA TGCAGTGCCCAACGGACAGCCACCGGGGAGCTGTTTTTT. Its translation: CSAQRTATGELFF.

The chain links TRBV29-1 to TRBJ1-2; TRBD1 aligns across 7 bases. The J segment lost 11 bases and the V segment lost 4 bases, leaving 4 bases of the junction unmatched. The CDR3 loop spans 10 amino acids. Germline CDR1 reads SQVTM; CDR2 reads ANQGSEA. The CDR3 bases are TGCAGCGTTGGGTCGACAGGGTACACCTTC. As protein: CSVGSTGYTF.

Ten or more counts support this clonotype. The chain links TRBV6-5 to TRBJ2-3, with unresolved D. Looked up from germline, CDR1 is MNHEY and CDR2 is SVGAGI. V gave up 0 bases and J gave up 5 bases, with 6 bases separating them. The CDR3 is 13 amino acids. CDR3: CASSYSFVDTQYF. Here the CDR3 DNA reads TGTGCCAGCAGTTACTCCTTTGTAGATACGCAGTATTTT.

J is TRBJ2-1 and V is TRBV28, with TRBD1 matching 9 bases. Germline V gene data show CDR1 as MDHEN and CDR2 as SYDVKM. J gave up 3 bases and V 6 bases, and 3 bases lay outside the gene matches. This CDR3 contains 14 residues. The CDR3 protein is CASRKTGGYNEQFF. For the CDR3, the DNA is TGTGCCAGCAGAAAGACAGGGGGCTACAATGAGCAGTTCTTC.

This clonotype has just a few counts. The rearrangement links TRBV18 to TRBJ1-1; perhaps TRBD1 as D (5 bases). Germline CDR1 KGHSH, CDR2 LQKENI. The CDR3 has 15 residues. The V end was cut by 2 bases, the J end by 8 bases, with 18 bases between. CDR3 in amino acids: CASSPRGGVGQEAFF. Written as DNA, the CDR3 is TGTGCCAGCTCACCAAGGGGTGGTGTAGGCCAAGAAGCTTTCTTT.

This clonotype has at least ten counts. The rearrangement joins TRBV20-1 to TRBJ1-1; the match to TRBD1 covers 9 bases. Germline V lookup: CDR1 DFQATT, CDR2 SNEGSKA (reference sequence). The V and J ends lost 6 bases and 13 bases, in that order; junction bases with no gene match: 15. This CDR3 region has 13 residues. The CDR3 spells CSAAGQGLGSVFF. The CDR3 DNA is TGCAGTGCCGCTGGACAGGGGCTTGGGTCCGTTTTCTTT.

Regarding this clonotype: A single base separates this from a much larger clone, so it may be a read error. The chain has TRBV2 and TRBJ1-1; unclear D gene. CDR1 is SNHLY, CDR2 FYNNEI, per germline. CDR3 length equals 14 residues. The CDR3 reads CANSEMGGNTEAFF. The CDR3 region has the DNA TGTGCCAACAGTGAAATGGGAGGGAACACTGAAGCTTTCTTT.

This clonotype was observed a few times. This sequence joins TRBV20-1 and TRBJ2-2; no clear D. Germline CDR1 reads DFQATT; CDR2 reads SNEGSKA (reference sequence). The CDR3 loop spans 14 amino acids. Trimming left V 1 base short and J 4 bases short, with 10 bases between. The CDR3 here is CSARGPRGTGELFF. CDR3 coding DNA: TGCAGTGCTAGAGGCCCTCGAGGCACCGGGGAGCTGTTTTTT.

J is TRBJ2-5 and V is TRBV7-2; TRBD1 matches 7 bases. In germline, CDR1 is SGHTA, CDR2 FQGNSA. Trimming removed 5 bases from V and 5 bases from J; junction bases left unmatched: 8. The CDR3 runs to 14 residues. CDR3 coding DNA: TGTGCCAGCAGCCTACGACAGGGAATCGAGACCCAGTACTTC. This translates into CASSLRQGIETQYF.

V usage is TRBV29-1 and J usage is TRBJ2-1; 7 positions match TRBD2. CDR1 is SQVTM, CDR2 ANQGSEA, per germline. V trimming: 5 bases; J trimming: 10 bases; junction bases outside the gene matches: 14. The CDR3 runs 14 residues. The CDR3 bases are TGCAGCGTTAAAATGGGAGGGCCGAATATGGAGCAGTTCTTC. It codes for CSVKMGGPNMEQFF.

The chain has TRBV6-5 and TRBJ1-1; TRBD1 matches at 9 bases. The CDR3 consists of 14 residues. Germline loops: CDR1 MNHEY, CDR2 SVGAGI. V gave up 5 bases and J gave up 6 bases; unmatched junction bases: 7. The CDR3 nucleotides read TGTGCCAGCAGTCCTCCGGGACAGGGCCCTGAAGCTTTCTTT. Translated: CASSPPGQGPEAFF.

In this sample, this clonotype turned up a few times. V gene TRBV7-2 combines with J gene TRBJ2-2; D possibly corresponds to TRBD2 (5 bases). The CDR3 covers 13 residues. CDR1 and CDR2 (germline): SGHTA, FQGNSA. V lost 5 bases and J 6 bases, leaving 10 bases between the germline ends. The CDR3 is CASSIRGSGELFF. The CDR3, as DNA: TGTGCCAGCAGCATCAGAGGGTCCGGGGAGCTGTTTTTT.

This clonotype showed up just a few times. J is TRBJ1-2 and V is TRBV4-3; unclear D gene. The CDR3 consists of 15 residues. Germline V lookup: CDR1 LGHNA, CDR2 YSLEER. The V and J ends lost 3 bases and 3 bases respectively, with 14 bases between them. The CDR3 here is CASSQGVSSYYGYTF. CDR3 DNA sequence: TGCGCCAGCAGCCAGGGAGTCTCATCTTACTATGGCTACACCTTC.

Only a few counts were recorded for this clonotype. CDR3 DNA: TGCAGTGCTAGGTTTGGATCCGGGCCCCTCCACTTT. As protein: CSARFGSGPLHF. The rearrangement joins TRBV20-1 to TRBJ1-6, with D uncertain. The V gene's germline CDR1 is DFQATT and CDR2 SNEGSKA (reference sequence). V lost 3 bases and J 13 bases, leaving 13 bases between the germline ends. The CDR3 has 12 amino acids.

This clonotype was picked up a small number of times. The V and J genes are TRBV29-1 and TRBJ2-1; the D is unclear. CDR1 and CDR2 from the germline V gene are SQVTM and ANQGSEA. The CDR3 covers 13 residues. V lost 6 bases and J 1 base, leaving 10 bases between the germline ends. This chain's CDR3 is CSVVGLSYNEQFF. CDR3 DNA: TGCAGCGTAGTGGGCCTATCCTACAATGAGCAGTTCTTC.

The chain couples TRBV10-2 to TRBJ2-2; possibly TRBD2 for D (7 bases). V was pared by 2 bases and J by 4 bases, with 14 bases between. CDR3 size: 16 residues. Germline V gene lookup returns CDR1 WSHSY and CDR2 SAAADI. In DNA, the CDR3 is TGCGCCAGCAGTGAGGGGGGCGGGAGAATCACCGGGGAGCTGTTTTTT. Amino acids: CASSEGGGRITGELFF.

This clonotype was counted a few times. J is TRBJ2-3 and V is TRBV20-1, with 7 nucleotides matching TRBD2. Germline CDR1 DFQATT, CDR2 SNEGSKA (reference sequence). With 6 bases clipped from V and 1 base from J, the junction kept 4 bases outside the gene matches. The CDR3 loop spans 13 amino acids. CDR3 nucleotides: TGCAGTGCATGGGGGGGTGGCACAGATACGCAGTATTTT. This encodes CSAWGGGTDTQYF.

A few counts support this clonotype. The chain couples TRBV14 to TRBJ2-3; D call uncertain. The length of the CDR3 is 15 residues. Between the trimmed V and J ends, which lost 3 bases and 1 base, there was a span of 11 bases. The germline V gene has CDR1 SGHDN and CDR2 FVKESK. CDR3 loop: CASSQTSLRTDTQYF. The CDR3 region has the DNA TGTGCCAGCAGCCAGACTTCCCTTCGCACAGATACGCAGTATTTT.

The V gene is TRBV20-1, the J gene TRBJ1-4; no clear D. Germline V gene sequence: CDR1 DFQATT, CDR2 SNEGSKA (reference sequence). CDR3 length equals 14 residues. V lost 2 bases, J lost 8 bases, and 15 bases lay in between. The CDR3 sequence is CSARRESAREKLFF. The CDR3 coding sequence is TGCAGTGCTAGAAGAGAGTCAGCTCGGGAAAAACTGTTTTTT.

This clonotype was counted a few times. The rearrangement links TRBV3-1 to TRBJ1-1, with unresolved D. Germline V gene lookup returns CDR1 LGHDT and CDR2 YNNKEL (reference sequence). Trimming pared 2 bases from V and 0 bases from J, leaving 7 bases between. The CDR3 is 14 residues long. CDR3 DNA: TGTGCCAGCAGCCAACAGCGCATGAACACTGAAGCTTTCTTT. It translates to CASSQQRMNTEAFF.

The V call is TRBV5-1, the J call TRBJ2-1, with 12 bases lining up with TRBD2. This CDR3 region has 16 residues. Germline trimming cut 4 bases from V and 7 bases from J; bases unmatched to any gene: 9. Germline V gives CDR1 SGHRS, CDR2 YFSETQ. This CDR3 reads CASSPSSGRAGNEQFF. Here the CDR3 DNA reads TGCGCCAGCAGCCCCTCTAGCGGGAGGGCTGGAAATGAGCAGTTCTTC.

This clonotype showed up just a few times. V is TRBV29-1 and J is TRBJ1-2; 10 bases line up with TRBD1. The V gene end was trimmed by 0 bases and the J gene end by 7 bases; junction bases not matched to a gene: 8. The CDR3 length is 15 residues. Per germline, CDR1 SQVTM and CDR2 ANQGSEA. CDR3 in DNA: TGCAGCGTTGAAGAGGGGACAGGGGATTTGAGTGGCTACACCTTC. Amino acids: CSVEEGTGDLSGYTF.